This passage covers 27 T cell receptor beta chains from one sample sequenced in a study of blood T cell repertoires in COVID-19. Measured with immunoSEQ multiplex PCR; TCRdb has only the in-frame clones, and not every one. Among around 300,000 clones listed, around 91% were seen once. Sequencing was carried out using PBMCs or T cells enriched from blood (not recorded which). These receptors originate from a woman in her late teens or twenties with acute COVID-19.

The rearrangement joins TRBV6-4 to TRBJ2-1; 9 bases are shared with TRBD1. Trimming removed 2 bases from V and 5 bases from J; junction bases left unmatched: 1. The CDR3 spans 14 residues. The germline gives CDR1 MRHNA, CDR2 SNTAGT. CDR3 DNA sequence: TGTGCCAGCAGTGACGGGACAGGGCACAATGAGCAGTTCTTC. Its protein is CASSDGTGHNEQFF.

The rearrangement uses TRBV20-1 and TRBJ2-1; 11 bases map to TRBD2. CDR1 and CDR2 (germline): DFQATT, SNEGSKA (reference sequence). The CDR3 spans 13 residues. J was trimmed by 9 bases and V by 7 bases; bases with no gene match: 8. The CDR3 sequence: CSVSSGRASEQFF. In DNA form, the CDR3 reads TGCAGTGTTAGTAGCGGGAGGGCAAGTGAGCAGTTCTTC.

The genes are TRBV19 and TRBJ2-2; 8 bases are a match to TRBD2. This CDR3 contains 16 residues. Trimming cost V 4 bases and J 6 bases; bases outside gene matches: 10. Germline V gives CDR1 LNHDA, CDR2 SQIVND (reference sequence). The CDR3 sequence: CASSTQRGRVAGELFF. DNA of the CDR3: TGTGCCAGTAGTACCCAGCGGGGGAGGGTGGCCGGGGAGCTGTTTTTT. The variable domain in full, with the rest retrieved from reference TRBV19 and TRBJ2-2, is DGGITQSPKYLFRKEGQNVTLSCEQNLNHDAMYWYRQDPGQGLRLIYYSQIVNDFQKGDIAEGYSVSREKKESFPLTVTSAQKNPTAFYLCASSTQRGRVAGELFFGEGSRLTVL.

The chain couples TRBV6-6 to TRBJ2-7, with 10 bases that match TRBD2. Germline-derived CDR1 and CDR2 are MNHNY and SVGAGI (reference sequence). The CDR3 is made up of 15 amino acids. V lost 6 bases, J lost 2 bases, and 7 bases stayed unmatched. The CDR3 DNA follows: TGTGCCAGCAGCGACACTAGCGGGAATGCCTACGAGCAGTACTTC. This sequence encodes CASSDTSGNAYEQYF.

The rearrangement joins TRBV4-3 to TRBJ2-1, with TRBD2 matching 7 bases. This CDR3 contains 15 residues. Germline V gene data show CDR1 as LGHNA and CDR2 as YSLEER. V shed 5 bases and J 3 bases; nucleotides not matched to a gene: 7. CDR3 nucleotides: TGCGCCAGCAGCTACGGACTAGGGCGCTACAATGAGCAGTTCTTC. Translating gives CASSYGLGRYNEQFF.

Worth noting for this clone: At one end, the junction sequence differs from germline, possibly due to a read error. The CDR3 protein is CASSIFGRDYGYTF. CDR3 sequence (DNA): TGTGCCAGTAGTATCTTCGGCAGGGACTACGGCTACACCTTC. The J gene is TRBJ1-2, the V gene TRBV19; maybe TRBD1 (5 bases). The CDR3 is made up of 14 amino acids. The germline gives CDR1 LNHDA, CDR2 SQIVND (reference sequence).

The chain joins TRBV4-1 to TRBJ2-7; 12 bases fit TRBD1. The CDR3 consists of 14 residues. CDR1 MGHRA and CDR2 YSYEKL come from the germline V gene. Trimming at V came to 4 bases and at J to 2 bases, leaving 0 bases not matched to a gene. The CDR3 DNA reads as TGCGCCAGCAGCCGGGACAGGGGGCCCTACGAGCAGTACTTC. This encodes CASSRDRGPYEQYF.

This chain joins TRBV5-6 and TRBJ1-1; D might be TRBD1 (6 bases). Germline CDR1 and CDR2: SGHDT and YYEEEE. Trimming shortened V by 5 bases and J by 5 bases, and 16 bases separated the two germline ends. The CDR3 contains 14 residues. The CDR3 DNA reads TGTGCCAGCAGAGGGAGGGGGGCGGGGACTGAAGCTTTCTTT. This sequence encodes CASRGRGAGTEAFF.

This clone was detected only a few times. This chain links TRBV9 with TRBJ2-7; D is possibly TRBD2 (7 bases). Looked up from germline, CDR1 is SGDLS and CDR2 is YYNGEE. This CDR3 has 15 amino acids. The V and J ends lost 7 bases and 6 bases respectively, with 23 bases between them. CDR3 sequence (DNA): TGTGCCAGCGCGAAAGGGGGGAGGGCCGAGTCCGAGCAGTACTTC. This codes for CASAKGGRAESEQYF.

This chain connects TRBV5-5 to TRBJ2-7, with D possibly matching TRBD1 (6 bases). V was pared by 4 bases and J by 0 bases, with 14 bases between. Germline CDR1 reads SGHKS; CDR2 reads YYEKEE (reference sequence). This CDR3 has 15 residues. As DNA, the CDR3 is TGTGCCAGCAGCGTTGGGACACCCCGCTCCTACGAGCAGTACTTC. This translates into CASSVGTPRSYEQYF.

The CDR3 nucleotides read TGCAGCGCGGGGTCAGGAGCCAAAAACATTCAGTACTTC. Translation: CSAGSGAKNIQYF. The chain combines TRBV29-1 with TRBJ2-4, with D possibly being TRBD2 (5 bases). Germline V gene lookup returns CDR1 SQVTM and CDR2 ANQGSEA. V lost 7 bases and J 0 bases, leaving 10 bases between the germline ends. The CDR3 loop spans 13 amino acids.

This clone was recorded once. This chain connects TRBV7-9 to TRBJ2-5, with 13 bases aligning to TRBD2. The CDR3 spans 19 residues. Looked up from germline, CDR1 is SEHNR and CDR2 is FQNEAQ (reference sequence). J was trimmed by 5 bases and V by 4 bases; bases with no gene match: 16. In DNA form, the CDR3 reads TGTGCCAGCAGCTCAAGAGTGACTAGCGGGAGGAGGTTGCGTGAGACCCAGTACTTC. The encoded protein is CASSSRVTSGRRLRETQYF.

The V and J genes are TRBV9 and TRBJ1-1; D ambiguous. The CDR3 runs 13 residues. Deletions cut 0 bases from V and 4 bases from J, with 7 bases between. Germline CDR1 reads SGDLS; CDR2 reads YYNGEE. The DNA of the CDR3 is TGTGCCAGCAGCGTAGTAAGCGGCACTGAAGCTTTCTTT. Amino acids: CASSVVSGTEAFF.

The rearrangement links TRBV9 to TRBJ1-3; maybe TRBD1 (6 bases). Trimming left V 3 bases short and J 2 bases short, with 12 bases between. Germline CDR1 is SGDLS and CDR2 is YYNGEE. The CDR3 covers 15 residues. The DNA for the CDR3 is TGTGCCAGCAGCGCCCAGGGGAGTACTGGAAACACCATATATTTT. Amino acid sequence: CASSAQGSTGNTIYF.

The genes are TRBV2 and TRBJ1-3; D call uncertain. Germline CDR1 SNHLY, CDR2 FYNNEI. The CDR3 length is 15 residues. Trimming removed 1 base from V and 0 bases from J, with 7 bases in between. The CDR3 here is CASSEGAASGNTIYF. In DNA form, the CDR3 reads TGTGCCAGCAGTGAAGGGGCAGCCTCTGGAAACACCATATATTTT.

The genes are TRBV20-1 and TRBJ2-1; D is unclear. Trimming took 4 bases from V and 10 from J, leaving 11 bases between them. Looked up from germline, CDR1 is DFQATT and CDR2 is SNEGSKA (reference sequence). CDR3 length: 11 amino acids. CDR3 in DNA: TGCAGTGCTATCCGCAGATACGAGCAGTTCTTC. Encoded protein: CSAIRRYEQFF.

The V call is TRBV7-2, the J call TRBJ2-7, with 7 bases matching TRBD1. V dropped 3 bases and J dropped 2; count of bases not matched to a gene: 7. In germline, CDR1 is SGHTA, CDR2 FQGNSA. The CDR3 has 15 residues. The CDR3 region has the DNA TGTGCCAGCAGCTTCACCGGGACAGTGCCCTACGAGCAGTACTTC. Protein sequence: CASSFTGTVPYEQYF.

This chain connects TRBV7-9 to TRBJ2-3; 9 bases agree with TRBD1. Trimming cost V 5 bases and J 6 bases; bases outside gene matches: 15. CDR1 and CDR2 (germline): SEHNR, FQNEAQ (reference sequence). The CDR3 has 17 amino acids. As DNA, the CDR3 is TGTGCCAGCAGCCCCCCCCTCTTGGGACAGGGTACTGATACGCAGTATTTT. Amino acid sequence: CASSPPLLGQGTDTQYF.

CDR3 amino acids: CSVVRGQPYEQYF. CDR3 sequence (DNA): TGCAGCGTTGTTAGAGGACAGCCCTACGAGCAGTACTTC. V is TRBV29-1 and J is TRBJ2-7; possible D gene TRBD1, 6 bases. The ends were cut back, 4 bases at V and 2 bases at J, with 12 bases in the middle. There are 13 residues in the CDR3. The V gene's germline CDR1 is SQVTM and CDR2 ANQGSEA.

This chain connects TRBV6-1 to TRBJ1-5, with 8 bases matching TRBD1. V was pared by 2 bases and J by 0 bases, with 15 bases of the junction left unmatched. This CDR3 region has 20 residues. Germline V gives CDR1 MNHNS, CDR2 SASEGT. The CDR3 DNA reads TGTGCCAGCAGTGAACTAACCAGGGGGCGAGCTCTCCATAGCAATCAGCCCCAGCATTTT. Its translation: CASSELTRGRALHSNQPQHF.

This chain connects TRBV21-1 to TRBJ2-5; the D segment call TRBD2 is taken from the table without a DNA check. TRBV21-1 is annotated as a pseudogene. The CDR3 runs to 12 residues. CDR3 region: CASSPPGSGAYF. The CDR3, as DNA: TGTGCCAGCAGCCCTCCGGGGAGCGGAGCTTACTTC.

V and J are TRBV7-9 and TRBJ1-2; 10 nucleotides match TRBD1. The length of the CDR3 is 15 residues. Germline trimming cut 5 bases from V and 6 bases from J; bases unmatched to any gene: 9. In germline, CDR1 is SEHNR, CDR2 FQNEAQ (reference sequence). The CDR3 DNA reads as TGTGCCAGCAGCCCACCGGACAGGGGGGATGATGGCTACACCTTC. Translated: CASSPPDRGDDGYTF.

The chain recombines TRBV19 with TRBJ2-1, with D possibly matching TRBD2 (5 bases). The V and J ends lost 3 bases and 15 bases respectively, with 21 bases between them. CDR1 and CDR2 (germline): LNHDA, SQIVND (reference sequence). The CDR3 sequence is 14 residues long. CDR3 coding DNA: TGTGCCAGTAGTATTTCGGGAAACAGAGCTGTTAGGTTCTTC. This translates into CASSISGNRAVRFF.

The chain links TRBV29-1 to TRBJ1-2; 8 positions agree with TRBD1. In germline, CDR1 is SQVTM, CDR2 ANQGSEA. The CDR3 covers 12 residues. V lost 6 bases to trimming and J lost 8 bases; unmatched junction nucleotides: 8. As DNA, the CDR3 is TGCAGCGTCGCGCCGGACAGGGTCGGCTACACCTTC. Translated: CSVAPDRVGYTF.

This chain uses TRBV5-6 with TRBJ1-6; D gene ambiguous. The CDR3 consists of 14 residues. The V end lost 0 bases, the J end lost 7 bases, and 8 bases lay between the germline ends. Germline loops: CDR1 SGHDT, CDR2 YYEEEE. The CDR3 loop is CASSLDIPNSPLHF. The CDR3 DNA follows: TGTGCCAGCAGCTTGGATATCCCCAATTCACCCCTCCACTTT.

The chain recombines TRBV15 with TRBJ2-1; 9 bases fit TRBD2. Germline lookup yields CDR1 LNHNV and CDR2 YYDKDF (reference sequence). Trimming at V came to 5 bases and at J to 15 bases, leaving 8 bases not matched to a gene. The CDR3 is 12 residues long. The CDR3 sequence is CATSAIAGEAFF. The CDR3 DNA reads as TGTGCCACCAGCGCCATAGCGGGAGAGGCGTTCTTC.

The count of this clone is one. The J gene is TRBJ2-1, the V gene TRBV29-1, with TRBD2 matching over 11 bases. This CDR3 is built from 16 residues. Germline values: CDR1 SQVTM, CDR2 ANQGSEA. The V segment lost 2 bases and the J segment 9 bases; nucleotides outside the gene matches: 12. The CDR3 DNA reads as TGCAGCGTTGAAAATCCACTAGCGGGAGTTAGATGTGAGCAGTTCTTC. Its protein is CSVENPLAGVRCEQFF.